Each of the 26 T cell receptor beta chains below was sequenced from the same sample in a study of CD8+ T cells in alopecia areata. cDNA prepared by RNA extraction and subsequent reverse transcription served as the template for sequencing. The data were produced by immunoSEQ multiplex PCR, yet TCRdb's version contains in-frame clones alone and is incomplete. This table holds over 150,000 clones, approximately 53% found once. Source material: CD8+ T cells sorted from blood. The receptors derive from a human donor in good health.

This clone appeared a single time. The CDR3 is CASSSPRGSGGPSSYNEQFF. CDR3 nucleotides: TGTGCCAGCAGCTCTCCCCGGGGGAGCGGGGGGCCGAGCTCCTACAATGAGCAGTTCTTC. The chain employs TRBV2 and TRBJ2-1, with 9 bases that match TRBD2. The CDR3 is 20 amino acids. CDR1 and CDR2 (germline): SNHLY, FYNNEI. Trimming at V came to 6 bases and at J to 0 bases, leaving 18 bases not matched to a gene.

The chain employs TRBV10-2 and TRBJ2-4; D tentatively fits TRBD1 or TRBD2 (5 bases each). The V end was cut by 3 bases, the J end by 5 bases, with 8 bases between. Germline values: CDR1 WSHSY, CDR2 SAAADI. The CDR3 length is 13 residues. This CDR3 reads CASSDGTENIQYF. CDR3 nucleotides: TGCGCCAGCAGTGATGGGACGGAAAACATTCAGTACTTC.

This clone was detected only a few times. This chain connects TRBV13 to TRBJ2-1; 15 positions match TRBD2. CDR1 and CDR2 from the germline V gene are PRHDT and FYEKMQ (reference sequence). The CDR3 has 17 residues. The ends lost 5 bases at V and 5 bases at J; junction bases unmatched: 7. Here the CDR3 reads CASSPSGLAGGNNEQFF. The CDR3 DNA sequence: TGTGCCAGCAGCCCTAGCGGACTAGCGGGGGGGAACAATGAGCAGTTCTTC.

This clone appeared a few times. V usage is TRBV30 and J usage is TRBJ1-5; no clear D gene. There are 16 residues in the CDR3. Germline values: CDR1 GTSNPN, CDR2 SVGIG (reference sequence). V lost 1 base, J lost 3 bases, and 16 bases lay in between. The CDR3 DNA reads as TGTGCCTGGAGTGCCCTTCGGAGGGATGCCAATCAGCCCCAGCATTTT. This gives the protein CAWSALRRDANQPQHF.

The chain is built from TRBV30 and TRBJ2-7; D perhaps matches TRBD2 (7 bases). Germline V CDR1 and CDR2: GTSNPN, SVGIG (reference sequence). The CDR3 has 12 amino acids. Trimming cost V 3 bases and J 6 bases, with 12 bases left between them. The CDR3 region has the DNA TGTGCCTGGAGCTTGGGGGGGCTCGAGCAGTACTTC. Amino acids: CAWSLGGLEQYF.

The rearrangement uses TRBV4-1 and TRBJ1-5; D is ambiguous. In germline, CDR1 is MGHRA, CDR2 YSYEKL. The CDR3 consists of 13 residues. V was cut by 0 bases and J by 12 bases, with 12 bases left in between. CDR3 sequence: CASSQDRSKHQHF. The CDR3 DNA is TGCGCCAGCAGCCAAGATCGAAGTAAGCACCAGCATTTT.

In nucleotides, the CDR3 is TGTGCCAGCAGCGTAGGGGCAGATGGCCCTCCCCTCCACTTT. This sequence encodes CASSVGADGPPLHF. V and J are TRBV9 and TRBJ1-6; D is undetermined. This CDR3 is built from 14 residues. Trimming took 0 bases from V and 13 from J, leaving 14 bases between them. Germline V gene data show CDR1 as SGDLS and CDR2 as YYNGEE.

V usage is TRBV13 and J usage is TRBJ2-1; the D is unclear. The CDR3 length is 13 residues. With 0 bases removed from V and 6 bases from J, the gap between germline ends came to 6 bases. Germline CDR1 PRHDT, CDR2 FYEKMQ (reference sequence). The CDR3 is CASSLGLPNEQFF. The CDR3 nucleotides read TGTGCCAGCAGCTTAGGGCTTCCCAATGAGCAGTTCTTC.

This clone was detected only a few times. This sample includes further DNA sequences coding for the same CDR3. This chain uses TRBV30 with TRBJ2-5; D ambiguous. V was trimmed by 1 base and J by 5 bases, leaving 11 bases between them. This CDR3 has 13 amino acids. CDR1 is GTSNPN, CDR2 SVGIG, per germline (reference sequence). The CDR3, as DNA: TGTGCCTGGAGTGGGAGCGACCGGGAGACCCAGTACTTC. It specifies CAWSGSDRETQYF.

V and J are TRBV27 and TRBJ1-2; 8 bases agree with TRBD1. The CDR3 length is 13 residues. Germline loops: CDR1 MNHEY, CDR2 SMNVEV (reference sequence). Trimming removed 6 bases from V and 6 bases from J; junction bases left unmatched: 6. The CDR3 region has the DNA TGTGCCAGCAGCATAAACAGGGGGGATGGCTACACCTTC. Its protein product is CASSINRGDGYTF.

As regards this clone: Other DNA sequences in this specimen translate into the identical CDR3. This sequence joins TRBV7-9 and TRBJ1-5, with a weak D call TRBD1 (5 bases). The CDR3 contains 13 residues. V was pared by 3 bases and J by 3 bases, with 6 bases between. Germline V CDR1 and CDR2: SEHNR, FQNEAQ (reference sequence). CDR3 nucleotide sequence: TGTGCCAGCAGCTTGGGACCCAATCAGCCCCAGCATTTT. This sequence encodes CASSLGPNQPQHF.

This clone was detected a few times. The chain uses TRBV4-1 and TRBJ1-1, with 8 bases that match TRBD1. Germline CDR1 and CDR2: MGHRA and YSYEKL. The CDR3 runs to 14 residues. V shed 5 bases, J shed 1 base, and the junction held 3 bases outside the gene matches. CDR3 amino acids: CASSSGTGNTEAFF. As DNA, the CDR3 is TGCGCCAGCAGCTCCGGGACAGGGAACACTGAAGCTTTCTTT.

This clone has a count of ten or more. Other DNA sequences in this sample translate to the same CDR3. The chain employs TRBV7-3 and TRBJ2-1; 9 nucleotides agree with TRBD2. CDR3 length: 18 residues. With 8 bases clipped from V and 7 bases from J, the junction kept 21 bases outside the gene matches. The V gene's germline CDR1 is SGHTA and CDR2 FQGTGA. Written as DNA, the CDR3 is TGTGCCAGCGGCAAGCTGGCGAGCGGGGGGCCTACGGGAAATGAGCAGTTCTTC. This gives the protein CASGKLASGGPTGNEQFF. The full variable domain, rest sourced from reference TRBV7-3 and TRBJ2-1, is GAGVSQTPSNKVTEKGKYVELRCDPISGHTALYWYRQSLGQGPEFLIYFQGTGAADDSGLPNDRFFAVRPEGSVSTLKIQRTERGDSAVYLCASGKLASGGPTGNEQFFGPGTRLTVL.

This clone has only one observation. The V call is TRBV5-6, the J call TRBJ1-5; no clear D gene. Per germline, CDR1 SGHDT and CDR2 YYEEEE. The CDR3 has 12 amino acids. The ends were cut back, 4 bases at V and 11 bases at J, with 13 bases in the middle. The CDR3 region is CASSSEEGTQHF. DNA of the CDR3: TGTGCCAGCAGCAGCGAGGAAGGGACCCAGCATTTT. Full variable domain (rest looked up from reference TRBV5-6 and TRBJ1-5): DAGVTQSPTHLIKTRGQQVTLRCSPKSGHDTVSWYQQALGQGPQFIFQYYEEEERQRGNFPDRFSGHQFPNYSSELNVNALLLGDSALYLCASSSEEGTQHFGDGTRLSIL.

The rearrangement joins TRBV4-1 to TRBJ2-5, with D perhaps TRBD1 or TRBD2 (6 bases each). The better agreement between TRBJ2-7 and the DNA end casts doubt on the J call. This CDR3 is built from 16 residues. From germline, CDR1 is MGHRA and CDR2 YSYEKL. The CDR3 region has the DNA TGCGCCAGCAGCCAAGACAGTTCGGGGGCGAAGTACGAGCAGTACTTC. It codes for CASSQDSSGAKYEQYF.

The chain employs TRBV5-4 and TRBJ1-2; D gene uncertain. The length of the CDR3 is 15 residues. Between the trimmed V and J ends, which lost 0 bases and 5 bases, there was a span of 14 bases. Germline V gene lookup returns CDR1 SGHNT and CDR2 YYREEE (reference sequence). The CDR3 DNA follows: TGTGCCAGCAGCTTGGGTGGCTCCCCAGGATATGGCTACACCTTC. This encodes CASSLGGSPGYGYTF.

The chain carries TRBV9 and TRBJ2-2; D perhaps matches TRBD1 (6 bases). V shed 3 bases and J shed 4 bases, with 10 bases lying between them. The CDR3 is 14 residues long. CDR1 and CDR2 (germline): SGDLS, YYNGEE. Here the CDR3 DNA reads TGTGCCAGCAGCGCTACAGGGACCACCGGGGAGCTGTTTTTT. Encoded protein: CASSATGTTGELFF.

This chain links TRBV29-1 with TRBJ1-1; D gene unclear. CDR3 length equals 10 residues. The germline V gene has CDR1 SQVTM and CDR2 ANQGSEA. Trimming left V 6 bases short and J 7 bases short, with 9 bases between. DNA of the CDR3: TGCAGCGTCCCGGGTGTTGAAGCTTTCTTT. This codes for CSVPGVEAFF. Full variable domain (missing parts from reference TRBV29-1 and TRBJ1-1): SAVISQKPSRDICQRGTSLTIQCQVDSQVTMMFWYRQQPGQSLTLIATANQGSEATYESGFVIDKFPISRPNLTFSTLTVSNMSPEDSSIYLCSVPGVEAFFGQGTRLTVV.

The rearrangement links TRBV13 to TRBJ2-6; D not certain. This CDR3 region has 17 residues. Germline V gene lookup returns CDR1 PRHDT and CDR2 FYEKMQ (reference sequence). V lost 3 bases, J lost 0 bases, and 12 bases lay in between. The CDR3 reads CASSLPLTNSGANVLTF. CDR3 coding DNA: TGTGCCAGCAGCTTGCCCCTAACAAACTCTGGGGCCAACGTCCTGACTTTC.

J is TRBJ2-3 and V is TRBV4-1; D unclear. There are 16 residues in the CDR3. CDR1 and CDR2 from the germline V gene are MGHRA and YSYEKL. V was shortened by 1 base and J by 0 bases, with 11 bases between the two germline ends. The CDR3: CASSQGDGPSTDTQYF. In nucleotides, the CDR3 is TGCGCCAGCAGCCAAGGTGATGGGCCTAGCACAGATACGCAGTATTTT.

The chain combines TRBV27 with TRBJ2-3, with D uncertain. The V end lost 3 bases, the J end lost 0 bases, and 13 bases lay between the germline ends. CDR1 MNHEY and CDR2 SMNVEV come from the germline V gene (reference sequence). There are 16 residues in the CDR3. CDR3 sequence: CASSLLGPTSTDTQYF. The CDR3 nucleotides read TGTGCCAGCAGTTTGCTTGGCCCCACTAGCACAGATACGCAGTATTTT.

This chain connects TRBV30 to TRBJ1-5; D remains unclear. CDR3 size: 13 residues. Deletions cut 1 base from V and 0 bases from J, with 4 bases between. In germline, CDR1 is GTSNPN, CDR2 SVGIG (reference sequence). The CDR3 reads CAWSEVSNQPQHF. CDR3 DNA: TGTGCCTGGAGTGAGGTTAGCAATCAGCCCCAGCATTTT.

The V and J genes are TRBV4-1 and TRBJ2-7, with TRBD2 matching 8 bases. J was trimmed by 3 bases and V by 4 bases; bases with no gene match: 11. The CDR3 loop spans 16 amino acids. Per the germline V gene, CDR1 is MGHRA and CDR2 is YSYEKL. CDR3 in amino acids: CASSPLPREGGYEQYF. Written as DNA, the CDR3 is TGCGCCAGCAGCCCCCTCCCCCGGGAGGGAGGCTACGAGCAGTACTTC.

The chain carries TRBV29-1 and TRBJ2-3; D perhaps matches TRBD1 (6 bases). Germline-derived CDR1 and CDR2 are SQVTM and ANQGSEA. This CDR3 has 15 residues. V shed 3 bases and J shed 2 bases, with 15 bases lying between them. CDR3 nucleotide sequence: TGCAGCGTTGATCCTCTCCAGGGGACCACAGATACGCAGTATTTT. Its translation is CSVDPLQGTTDTQYF.

The J gene is TRBJ2-2, the V gene TRBV9; D might be TRBD1 or TRBD2, each matching 5 bases. Deletions cut 4 bases from V and 6 bases from J, with 10 bases between. The CDR3 loop spans 13 amino acids. Germline V lookup: CDR1 SGDLS, CDR2 YYNGEE. CDR3 in amino acids: CASSPLGAGELFF. The CDR3 region has the DNA TGTGCCAGCAGCCCACTGGGGGCCGGGGAGCTGTTTTTT. The whole variable domain, remainder taken from reference TRBV9 and TRBJ2-2, is DSGVTQTPKHLITATGQRVTLRCSPRSGDLSVYWYQQSLDQGLQFLIQYYNGEERAKGNILERFSAQQFPDLHSELNLSSLELGDSALYFCASSPLGAGELFFGEGSRLTVL.

This chain uses TRBV30 with TRBJ2-1; TRBD2 might be the D (5 bases). This CDR3 is 10 amino acids long. The V end was cut by 8 bases, the J end by 7 bases, with 9 bases between. Germline V gene data show CDR1 as GTSNPN and CDR2 as SVGIG (reference sequence). CDR3 nucleotide sequence: TGTGCCGGCTCGGGGAATGAGCAGTTCTTC. Protein sequence: CAGSGNEQFF.